A selection of T cell receptor beta chains follows, all from one sample in a study of blood T cell repertoires in COVID-19. Repertoires were generated with immunoSEQ multiplex PCR, while TCRdb's copy carries only in-frame clones and drops some. In the table there are about 190,000 clones, roughly 90% of which are singletons. Input material: peripheral blood. The receptor set was obtained from a man aged 18 to 30 with active or convalescent COVID-19. CDR3s include the opening cysteine and the closing phenylalanine or tryptophan. D genes are given only for firm matches. Only part of the rows carry a size: once, few, many, or a class if the clone is expanded.

j_call: TRBJ2-7; clone_size: NA; d_call: TRBD2; v_call: TRBV9; cdr3_nt: TGTGCCAGCAGCTCCCTTCCTGGGACTAGCGGTTCCTACGAGCAGTACTTC; cdr3_aa: CASSSLPGTSGSYEQYF
j_call: TRBJ1-5; clone_size: NA; d_call: NA; v_call: TRBV27; cdr3_nt: TGTGCCAGCAGTCCCGGACCCAAAGGGAGACAGCCCCAGCATTTT; cdr3_aa: CASSPGPKGRQPQHF
j_call: TRBJ1-2; clone_size: once; d_call: NA; v_call: TRBV29-1; cdr3_nt: TGCAGCGTTGAAGGGGGCGGGGGAGTCTATGGCTACACCTTC; cdr3_aa: CSVEGGGGVYGYTF
j_call: TRBJ2-7; clone_size: NA; d_call: NA; v_call: TRBV7-8; cdr3_nt: TGTGCCAGCAGCTTAGTGCCTTACATCCCGGGAACGGAAGCCTACGAGCAGTACTTC; cdr3_aa: CASSLVPYIPGTEAYEQYF
j_call: TRBJ2-2; clone_size: NA; d_call: TRBD1; v_call: TRBV2; cdr3_nt: TGTGCCAGCAGTGGGACAGGGGGTGGCGGGGAGCTGTTTTTT; cdr3_aa: CASSGTGGGGELFF
j_call: TRBJ2-5; clone_size: NA; d_call: TRBD2; v_call: TRBV7-2; cdr3_nt: TGTGCCAGCAGCTGGGCTAGCGGGAGTGGGGAGACCCAGTACTTC; cdr3_aa: CASSWASGSGETQYF
j_call: TRBJ2-1; clone_size: NA; d_call: TRBD2; v_call: TRBV7-8; cdr3_nt: TGTGCCAGCAGCTCTCGGGTACTAGCGGACTCCTACAATGAGCAGTTCTTC; cdr3_aa: CASSSRVLADSYNEQFF
j_call: TRBJ1-2; clone_size: NA; d_call: TRBD1; v_call: TRBV7-9; cdr3_nt: TGTGCCAGCAGCTTAGGATCGGACAGGGTTTCTAACTATGGCTACACCTTC; cdr3_aa: CASSLGSDRVSNYGYTF
j_call: TRBJ2-1; clone_size: NA; d_call: NA; v_call: TRBV5-6; cdr3_nt: TGTGCCAGCAGCTTGGTGAGCGTAAGTTCCTACAATGAGCAGTTCTTC; cdr3_aa: CASSLVSVSSYNEQFF
j_call: TRBJ1-2; clone_size: once; d_call: NA; v_call: TRBV5-1; cdr3_nt: TGCGCCAGCAGCTTGGTGGGTCGGGGATCCTATGGCTACACCTTC; cdr3_aa: CASSLVGRGSYGYTF
j_call: TRBJ2-1; clone_size: once; d_call: NA; v_call: TRBV25-1; cdr3_nt: TGTGCCAGCAGTGAATATAGAGGGTGGAGCTCCTACAATGAGCAGTTCTTC; cdr3_aa: CASSEYRGWSSYNEQFF
j_call: TRBJ2-1; clone_size: NA; d_call: TRBD2; v_call: TRBV5-4; cdr3_nt: TGTGCCAGCAGCTTCCCTTGGAGCGGGGGAGGGAATGAGCAGTTCTTC; cdr3_aa: CASSFPWSGGGNEQFF
j_call: TRBJ2-7; clone_size: NA; d_call: NA; v_call: TRBV7-2; cdr3_nt: TGTGCCAGCAGCTTTGACCGGGGGACGTACGAGCAGTACTTC; cdr3_aa: CASSFDRGTYEQYF
j_call: TRBJ1-6; clone_size: NA; d_call: TRBD1; v_call: TRBV6-2/TRBV6-3; cdr3_nt: TGTGCCAGCAGCAGAATTGGGACAGTTATGAATTCACCCCTCCACTTT; cdr3_aa: CASSRIGTVMNSPLHF
j_call: TRBJ2-1; clone_size: NA; d_call: NA; v_call: TRBV2; cdr3_nt: TGTGCCAGCAGGGGGGACACCTACAATGAGCAGTTCTTC; cdr3_aa: CASRGDTYNEQFF
j_call: TRBJ2-7; clone_size: NA; d_call: TRBD1; v_call: TRBV7-8; cdr3_nt: TGTGCCAGCAGCTTAGCGGCCGGGACAGTCGGACACGAGCAGTACTTC; cdr3_aa: CASSLAAGTVGHEQYF
j_call: TRBJ2-7; clone_size: NA; d_call: NA; v_call: TRBV7-8; cdr3_nt: TGTGCCAGCAGCTCCTTGTTTAGCACCGAGCAGTACTTC; cdr3_aa: CASSSLFSTEQYF
j_call: TRBJ2-5; clone_size: NA; d_call: NA; v_call: TRBV3-1/TRBV3-2; cdr3_nt: TGTGCCAGCAGCCAAATCCCGGAGGAGACCCAGTACTTC; cdr3_aa: CASSQIPEETQYF
j_call: TRBJ1-3; clone_size: NA; d_call: TRBD1; v_call: TRBV10-3; cdr3_nt: TGTGCCATCAGTGAGTCGGGGACAGGGGTTCATGGAAACACCATATATTTT; cdr3_aa: CAISESGTGVHGNTIYF
j_call: TRBJ2-2; clone_size: NA; d_call: TRBD1; v_call: TRBV2; cdr3_nt: TGTGCCAGCAGTGGGACAGGTGGTACCGGGGAGCTGTTTTTT; cdr3_aa: CASSGTGGTGELFF
j_call: TRBJ1-2; clone_size: NA; d_call: TRBD1; v_call: TRBV18; cdr3_nt: TGTGCCAGCTCACTCAAACGGGACAGCAGTACGAACTATGGCTACACCTTC; cdr3_aa: CASSLKRDSSTNYGYTF
j_call: TRBJ2-1; clone_size: NA; d_call: NA; v_call: TRBV27; cdr3_nt: TGTGCCAGCAGCCCCGACGGAGCTCTAAACAATGAGCAGTTCTTC; cdr3_aa: CASSPDGALNNEQFF
j_call: TRBJ1-2; clone_size: NA; d_call: NA; v_call: TRBV3-1/TRBV3-2; cdr3_nt: TGTGCCAGCAGCCAAGAGGTAGAAACGAATGGCTACACCTTC; cdr3_aa: CASSQEVETNGYTF
j_call: TRBJ1-1; clone_size: few; d_call: TRBD1; v_call: TRBV6-1; cdr3_nt: TGTGCCAGCAGTGACCTGGGACAGGATAACACTGAAGCTTTCTTT; cdr3_aa: CASSDLGQDNTEAFF
j_call: TRBJ1-1; clone_size: NA; d_call: TRBD1; v_call: TRBV14; cdr3_nt: TGTGCCAGCAGCCCACGGGACAGGGGGAACACTGAAGCTTTCTTT; cdr3_aa: CASSPRDRGNTEAFF
j_call: TRBJ2-7; clone_size: NA; d_call: TRBD1; v_call: TRBV19; cdr3_nt: TGTGCCAGTAGTCCGGGGGACAGGGGTTCCTACGAGCAGTACTTC; cdr3_aa: CASSPGDRGSYEQYF
j_call: TRBJ2-7; clone_size: NA; d_call: TRBD1; v_call: TRBV5-1; cdr3_nt: TGCGCCAGCACCCCAACAGGGGGGCCCTACGAGCAGTACTTC; cdr3_aa: CASTPTGGPYEQYF
j_call: TRBJ2-3; clone_size: NA; d_call: TRBD2; v_call: TRBV7-2; cdr3_nt: TGTGCCAGCAGACCGACTAGCGGGAGCGTCACAGATACGCAGTATTTT; cdr3_aa: CASRPTSGSVTDTQYF
j_call: TRBJ2-1; clone_size: once; d_call: TRBD2; v_call: TRBV27; cdr3_nt: TGTGCCAGCAGTCCCCTGACTAGCGGGAGTACTTCCCTGAATGAGCAGTTCTTC; cdr3_aa: CASSPLTSGSTSLNEQFF
j_call: TRBJ1-6; clone_size: NA; d_call: NA; v_call: TRBV2; cdr3_nt: TGTGCCAGCAGTGAGGATCGGGATTCACCCCTCCACTTT; cdr3_aa: CASSEDRDSPLHF
j_call: TRBJ1-1; clone_size: NA; d_call: NA; v_call: TRBV19; cdr3_nt: TGTGCCAGTAGTCCACTCCTACAGGGTGAAGCTTTCTTT; cdr3_aa: CASSPLLQGEAFF
j_call: TRBJ1-4; clone_size: once; d_call: NA; v_call: TRBV27; cdr3_nt: TGTGCCAGCAGGAGGGGGATTACTAATGAAAAACTGTTTTTT; cdr3_aa: CASRRGITNEKLFF
j_call: TRBJ2-1; clone_size: NA; d_call: TRBD2; v_call: TRBV25-1; cdr3_nt: TGTGCCAGCAGTGAATTTGGGGGGGCCTACAATGAGCAGTTCTTC; cdr3_aa: CASSEFGGAYNEQFF
j_call: TRBJ2-7; clone_size: few; d_call: TRBD2; v_call: TRBV5-1; cdr3_nt: TGCGCCAGCAGCCCAACTAGCGGGCGAAGCTCCTACGAGCAGTACTTC; cdr3_aa: CASSPTSGRSSYEQYF
j_call: TRBJ2-7; clone_size: once; d_call: TRBD1; v_call: TRBV11-3; cdr3_nt: TGTGCCAGCAGCTTATCAGGGACAGACTACGAGCAGTACTTC; cdr3_aa: CASSLSGTDYEQYF
j_call: TRBJ1-5; clone_size: NA; d_call: TRBD1; v_call: TRBV5-8; cdr3_nt: TGTGCCAGCAGCGGAGGGACAGGGGTGCATCAGCCCCAGCATTTT; cdr3_aa: CASSGGTGVHQPQHF
j_call: TRBJ1-5; clone_size: few; d_call: TRBD1; v_call: TRBV6-2/TRBV6-3; cdr3_nt: TGTGCCAGCAGTTACGAGGGGGCAAATCAGCCCCAGCATTTT; cdr3_aa: CASSYEGANQPQHF
j_call: TRBJ1-2; clone_size: NA; d_call: TRBD1; v_call: TRBV29-1; cdr3_nt: TGCAGCGTCCAGCAGGGGGGAGGCTATGGCTACACCTTC; cdr3_aa: CSVQQGGGYGYTF
j_call: TRBJ2-5; clone_size: NA; d_call: TRBD2; v_call: TRBV7-8; cdr3_nt: TGTGCCAGCAGCTTAGTGGTCGGGGGGGCCCGGGAGACCCAGTACTTC; cdr3_aa: CASSLVVGGARETQYF
j_call: TRBJ2-1; clone_size: once; d_call: TRBD2; v_call: TRBV5-6; cdr3_nt: TGTGCCAGCAGCTTGGCCGGGGCTAGCGGGAGCATCTACAATGAGCAGTTCTTC; cdr3_aa: CASSLAGASGSIYNEQFF
j_call: TRBJ2-3; clone_size: NA; d_call: NA; v_call: TRBV30; cdr3_nt: TGTGCCCAGGAGGCCCCTCCGGATACGCAGTATTTT; cdr3_aa: CAQEAPPDTQYF
j_call: TRBJ1-6; clone_size: NA; d_call: TRBD1; v_call: TRBV30; cdr3_nt: TGTGCCTCGAAAAAAGGGGGCCTCCTCTATAATTCACCCCTCCACTTT; cdr3_aa: CASKKGGLLYNSPLHF
j_call: TRBJ2-3; clone_size: once; d_call: TRBD1; v_call: TRBV2; cdr3_nt: TGTGCCAGCAGTGTTGGGCAGGGGGCGTCAGATACGCAGTATTTT; cdr3_aa: CASSVGQGASDTQYF
j_call: TRBJ1-3; clone_size: NA; d_call: TRBD1; v_call: TRBV7-2; cdr3_nt: TGTGCCAGCAGCTGGGACAGCACTGGAAACACCATATATTTT; cdr3_aa: CASSWDSTGNTIYF
j_call: TRBJ1-2; clone_size: NA; d_call: NA; v_call: TRBV11-2; cdr3_nt: TGTGCCAGCAGCTTACGGGTCGGCTCCTATGGCTACACCTTC; cdr3_aa: CASSLRVGSYGYTF
j_call: TRBJ2-5; clone_size: NA; d_call: NA; v_call: TRBV7-3; cdr3_nt: TGTGCCAGCAGCTTAACTAACGGACTAACCCAGTACTTC; cdr3_aa: CASSLTNGLTQYF
j_call: TRBJ1-2; clone_size: NA; d_call: NA; v_call: TRBV15; cdr3_nt: TGTGCCACCAGCAGAGGCCCACCGGGTGCCTATGGCTACACCTTC; cdr3_aa: CATSRGPPGAYGYTF
j_call: TRBJ1-1; clone_size: NA; d_call: NA; v_call: TRBV28; cdr3_nt: TGTGCCAGCAATCCCGGGGGAGGGTGGGGAGAAGCTTTCTTT; cdr3_aa: CASNPGGGWGEAFF
j_call: TRBJ2-7; clone_size: NA; d_call: NA; v_call: TRBV4-1; cdr3_nt: TGCGCCAGCAGCCAGAAAGGACAGAGCTACGAGCAGTACTTC; cdr3_aa: CASSQKGQSYEQYF
j_call: TRBJ2-3; clone_size: NA; d_call: NA; v_call: TRBV4-3; cdr3_nt: TGCGCCAGCAGCCAGAGGGCGGACAGCACAGATACGCAGTATTTT; cdr3_aa: CASSQRADSTDTQYF
j_call: TRBJ1-1; clone_size: NA; d_call: NA; v_call: TRBV27; cdr3_nt: TGTGCCAGCAGTTTAGTCGGGAACACTGAAGCTTTCTTT; cdr3_aa: CASSLVGNTEAFF
j_call: TRBJ1-2; clone_size: NA; d_call: NA; v_call: TRBV9; cdr3_nt: TGTGCCAGCAGCGTAGACGGGAGCTCCTATGGCTACACCTTC; cdr3_aa: CASSVDGSSYGYTF
j_call: TRBJ2-3; clone_size: NA; d_call: NA; v_call: TRBV5-1; cdr3_nt: TGCGCCAGCAGCCCAGGACAGAGTTACACAGATACGCAGTATTTT; cdr3_aa: CASSPGQSYTDTQYF
j_call: TRBJ2-3; clone_size: NA; d_call: NA; v_call: TRBV29-1; cdr3_nt: TGCAGCGCCGAGGGAGGGGGTTCAGATACGCAGTATTTT; cdr3_aa: CSAEGGGSDTQYF
j_call: TRBJ2-7; clone_size: NA; d_call: TRBD1; v_call: TRBV11-2; cdr3_nt: TGTGCCAGCAGCTTAGTCGGACAGGGTCCTTACGAGCAGTACTTC; cdr3_aa: CASSLVGQGPYEQYF
j_call: TRBJ1-5; clone_size: NA; d_call: TRBD1; v_call: TRBV27; cdr3_nt: TGTGCCAGCAGCGGACAGGGTGGAGATCAGCCCCAGCATTTT; cdr3_aa: CASSGQGGDQPQHF
j_call: TRBJ2-3; clone_size: NA; d_call: TRBD2; v_call: TRBV6-5; cdr3_nt: TGTGCCAGCAGTTCCCCCGAACTAGCGCTCACAGATACGCAGTATTTT; cdr3_aa: CASSSPELALTDTQYF
j_call: TRBJ2-5; clone_size: NA; d_call: TRBD2; v_call: TRBV4-3; cdr3_nt: TGCGCCAGCAGCCAAGGAGACCCAGCGGGAGATGAGACCCAGTACTTC; cdr3_aa: CASSQGDPAGDETQYF
j_call: TRBJ2-1; clone_size: NA; d_call: NA; v_call: TRBV3-1/TRBV3-2; cdr3_nt: TGTGCCAGCAGTCTCGACAGATTATCCTACAATGAGCAGTTCTTC; cdr3_aa: CASSLDRLSYNEQFF
j_call: TRBJ1-2; clone_size: NA; d_call: NA; v_call: TRBV3-1/TRBV3-2; cdr3_nt: TGTGCCAGCAGCCAAGATCCTGGGGGGAGCTATGGCTACACCTTC; cdr3_aa: CASSQDPGGSYGYTF